The 19 T cell receptor beta chains in this list originate from one sample, sequenced in a study of T cell repertoires in cytomegalovirus infection. TCRdb reprocessed the reads with MiXCR, giving one entry per CDR3 protein. The sample has approximately 500,000 distinct CDR3 sequences, 15% to 20% seen once. The sample consisted of CD8+ T cells from PBMCs. Receptor source: a human donor in good health (CMV status not recorded). Some clones in this sample may be carry-over from other donors' samples.

This chain uses TRBV10-3 with TRBJ1-5, with D hard to call. Germline V CDR1 and CDR2: ENHRY, SYGVKD. The V gene lost 11 bases and the J gene lost 2 bases, with 16 bases spanning the gap. The CDR3 is 14 amino acids. This CDR3 reads CAVASTGGNQPQHF. CDR3 in DNA: TGTGCCGTCGCCAGTACCGGAGGCAATCAGCCCCAGCATTTT.

There are many counts of this clonotype. The limits of the CDR3 on the DNA are not certain, so only TCRdb's listed CDR3 is given. This chain connects TRBV28 to TRBJ2-3; no DNA check was done on the table's D call, TRBD2. From its first to its last residue, the CDR3 has 16 amino acids. Looked up from germline, CDR1 is MDHEN and CDR2 is SYDVKM. CDR3 sequence reads: CASSFLAGGVGDTQYF.

This clonotype was seen only a few times. This chain joins TRBV20-1 and TRBJ2-5, with 9 bases fitting TRBD1. Germline values: CDR1 DFQATT, CDR2 SNEGSKA (reference sequence). The CDR3 is 16 residues long. The ends lost 0 bases at V and 6 bases at J; junction bases unmatched: 11. This CDR3 reads CSARDPGQGSAQTQYF. CDR3 nucleotide sequence: TGCAGTGCTAGAGACCCGGGACAGGGATCTGCCCAGACCCAGTACTTC.

This clonotype was counted ten times or more. The chain recombines TRBV19 with TRBJ1-5, with D tentatively TRBD1 (5 bases). Germline CDR1 LNHDA, CDR2 SQIVND (reference sequence). This CDR3 spans 15 amino acids. Trimming took 7 bases from V and 0 from J, leaving 13 bases between them. CDR3 DNA: TGTGCCAGTACCTCCGAACAGGCTAGCAATCAGCCCCAGCATTTT. It yields the protein CASTSEQASNQPQHF.

This clonotype has ten or more counts. J is TRBJ2-7 and V is TRBV5-1; 10 bases line up with TRBD1. Germline assignment: CDR1 SGHRS and CDR2 YFSETQ. The CDR3 contains 15 residues. J lost 1 base, V lost 5 bases, and 6 bases had no gene match. CDR3 in amino acids: CASRPGQGTSYEQYF. As DNA, the CDR3 is TGCGCCAGCAGACCGGGACAGGGGACTTCCTACGAGCAGTACTTC.

This clonotype has at least ten counts. This rearrangement joins TRBV15 to TRBJ2-3, with 9 bases matching TRBD2. Germline loops: CDR1 LNHNV, CDR2 YYDKDF (reference sequence). CDR3 length: 14 residues. V gave up 8 bases and J gave up 3 bases; unmatched junction bases: 6. The CDR3 is CATHSGSWTDTQYF. DNA of the CDR3: TGTGCCACCCATAGCGGGAGCTGGACAGATACGCAGTATTTT.

This clonotype showed up many times. The chain carries TRBV28 and TRBJ1-2; D perhaps matches TRBD1 (5 bases). Deletions cut 2 bases from V and 2 bases from J, with 9 bases between. Germline V gene data show CDR1 as MDHEN and CDR2 as SYDVKM. The CDR3 consists of 14 residues. The CDR3 nucleotides read TGTGCCAGCAGTTTACCAGGGACCAACTATGGCTACACCTTC. It codes for CASSLPGTNYGYTF.

The chain is built from TRBV20-1 and TRBJ2-7, with no clear D. The germline V gene has CDR1 DFQATT and CDR2 SNEGSKA (reference sequence). The CDR3 contains 14 residues. V was clipped by 3 bases and J by 5 bases, with 17 bases between them. The CDR3 sequence: CSASVVDDLDEQYF. CDR3 coding DNA: TGCAGTGCTAGCGTCGTGGATGACCTGGACGAGCAGTACTTC.

This clonotype was counted a few times. The chain uses TRBV5-1 and TRBJ1-1, with 9 bases lining up with TRBD1. The V gene end was trimmed by 2 bases and the J gene end by 1 base; junction bases not matched to a gene: 6. The CDR3 has 16 residues. CDR1 and CDR2 (germline): SGHRS, YFSETQ. Here the CDR3 DNA reads TGCGCCAGCAGCTTCACAGGGGGCATTGGGAACACTGAAGCTTTCTTT. Its protein is CASSFTGGIGNTEAFF.

CDR3 DNA: TGTGCCAGCACCGATCGACTAGCGGGCTTAACCACCGGGGAGCTGTTTTTT. It encodes CASTDRLAGLTTGELFF. The rearrangement uses TRBV6-5 and TRBJ2-2; 10 bases agree with TRBD2. Germline CDR1 and CDR2: MNHEY and SVGAGI. The ends lost 7 bases at V and 4 bases at J; junction bases unmatched: 12. The CDR3 contains 17 residues.

The gene calls are TRBV4-1 and TRBJ2-7; 8 bases are shared with TRBD2. The trim removed 0 bases at V and 6 bases at J, leaving 13 bases unmatched. CDR3 length: 17 residues. Germline CDR1 and CDR2: MGHRA and YSYEKL. The CDR3: CASSQDPPGGRTLEQYF. CDR3 nucleotide sequence: TGCGCCAGCAGCCAAGACCCCCCGGGCGGGAGGACACTCGAGCAGTACTTC.

In this sample, this clonotype turned up many times. The J gene is TRBJ2-1, the V gene TRBV2, with 11 nucleotides matching TRBD2. Germline V gene lookup returns CDR1 SNHLY and CDR2 FYNNEI. The CDR3 length is 16 residues. V lost 6 bases and J lost 4; bases outside the gene matches: 8. CDR3 bases: TGTGCCAGCAGGTCTTTAGCGGGAGGGGCGTACAATGAGCAGTTCTTC. It specifies CASRSLAGGAYNEQFF.

The table lists this clonotype with a few counts. This sequence joins TRBV12-3 or TRBV12-4 and TRBJ1-2; 8 nucleotides align to TRBD1. This CDR3 comprises 15 residues. The ends lost 4 bases at V and 8 bases at J; junction bases unmatched: 12. The CDR3 is CASSSPGQGPRGYTF. DNA of the CDR3: TGTGCCAGCAGTTCACCCGGACAGGGACCGCGGGGCTACACCTTC.

Ten or more counts support this clonotype. V usage is TRBV2 and J usage is TRBJ1-5, with D hard to call. Trimming removed 7 bases at V and 4 bases at J, with 17 bases between. The germline V gene encodes CDR1 SNHLY and CDR2 FYNNEI. The CDR3 extends over 15 amino acids. The CDR3 DNA sequence: TGTGCCAGCAACCAAGTGTCAGTGATTAATCAGCCCCAGCATTTT. Protein sequence: CASNQVSVINQPQHF.

The V call is TRBV5-4, the J call TRBJ2-7; TRBD2 aligns across 10 bases. The germline V gene has CDR1 SGHNT and CDR2 YYREEE (reference sequence). The CDR3 covers 16 residues. Trimming at V came to 4 bases and at J to 0 bases, leaving 7 bases not matched to a gene. CDR3 DNA sequence: TGTGCCAGCAGCCCGACTAGCGGGTTGAGCTCCTACGAGCAGTACTTC. Translation gives CASSPTSGLSSYEQYF.

This clonotype was seen ten or more times. V is TRBV7-3 and J is TRBJ1-1; 8 bases are shared with TRBD1. Germline loops: CDR1 SGHTA, CDR2 FQGTGA. V gave up 6 bases and J gave up 1 base; unmatched junction bases: 7. This CDR3 is 15 amino acids long. The CDR3 DNA reads TGTGCCAGCAGAAAGACAGGGGTCACGAACACTGAAGCTTTCTTT. As protein: CASRKTGVTNTEAFF.

There are many counts of this clonotype. This chain links TRBV7-2 with TRBJ2-3; possible D gene TRBD1, 5 bases. The CDR3 is 14 amino acids. Trimming took off 5 bases at V and 1 base at J, with 10 bases between the two ends. Germline V gives CDR1 SGHTA, CDR2 FQGNSA. The CDR3 DNA is TGTGCCAGCAGCGCTGAAGGGGGCACAGATACGCAGTATTTT. The encoded protein is CASSAEGGTDTQYF.

The sample holds many counts of this clonotype. This chain links TRBV7-9 with TRBJ2-7; 12 nucleotides agree with TRBD2. CDR1 and CDR2 from the germline V gene are SEHNR and FQNEAQ (reference sequence). J was trimmed by 4 bases and V by 5 bases; bases with no gene match: 9. The CDR3 has 16 amino acids. As DNA, the CDR3 is TGTGCCAGCAGCGCGACTAGCGGGGGAGATAAGTACGAGCAGTACTTC. It specifies CASSATSGGDKYEQYF.

A word on this clonotype: Since a much larger clone is just one base distant, this may be a read error. The chain links TRBV4-2 to TRBJ2-1; D perhaps matches TRBD1 (6 bases). The CDR3 covers 15 residues. From germline, CDR1 is LGHNA and CDR2 YNFKEQ. The CDR3 sequence: CASSQEGRRDNEKFF. In nucleotides, the CDR3 is TGTGCCAGCAGCCAAGAGGGTAGAAGGGACAATGAGAAGTTCTTC.